This T cell receptor (beta chain) comes out of a study of CD8 T cells in Susac syndrome. The ends lost 4 bases at V and 4 bases at J; junction bases unmatched: 8. This CDR3 region has 15 residues. Germline loops: CDR1 SGHTA, CDR2 FQGNSA. With random hexamers, roughly 0.45 to 1 ug RNA was reverse transcribed. TCRdb reprocessed the immunoSEQ multiplex PCR reads via MiXCR and lists one record per CDR3 protein. This sample has about 130,000 distinct CDR3 sequences; more than 90% occur once, and the top ten carry less than 0.25%. The receptor was isolated from a human donor with Susac syndrome. J is TRBJ1-1 and V is TRBV7-2; the match to TRBD1 covers 8 bases. The sample comprised CD8+ T cells from PBMCs. CDR3 residues: CASSSRTGFGTEAFF. The CDR3, as DNA: TGTGCCAGCAGCTCTAGGACAGGGTTCGGCACTGAAGCTTTCTTT.